This TCR beta chain stems from a study of blood T cell repertoires in COVID-19. Study-wide background: Some COVID-19 samples were acute and others convalescent; all came from the United States, Italy and Spain. The cDNA or gDNA used as material had been derived from T cells, B-cell-depleted T cells, or PBMCs.

CDR3 length: 13 residues. V dropped 6 bases and J dropped 7 bases, with 15 bases sitting between them. Germline V CDR1 and CDR2: SNHLY, FYNNEI. Seattle cases were enrolled at active infection and followed longitudinally. In the authors' methods: Reference gene primer amplification yielded estimated nucleated cell counts. The data were produced by immunoSEQ multiplex PCR, yet TCRdb's version contains in-frame clones alone and is incomplete. V and J calls and clone size are given by that table; D and trimming were obtained from the DNA. The table includes 120,000 to 150,000 clones, approximately 85% detected once. This clone was counted between two and nine times.

The clonotype comes from a woman aged 60-75 years with COVID-19, enrolled during active disease. This rearrangement joins TRBV2 to TRBJ1-2; D possibly corresponds to TRBD1 (5 bases). Sequenced: peripheral blood. CDR3: CASSPSQGGGYTF. CDR3 in DNA: TGTGCCAGCAGCCCGTCCCAGGGAGGTGGCTACACCTTC.